This T cell receptor beta chain was retrieved from a study of blood T cell repertoires in COVID-19. The overall study: COVID-19 samples from acute and convalescent phases originated in the United States, Italy and Spain. PBMCs, B-cell-depleted T cells, or T cells were the source of the cDNA or gDNA that made up the material.

Original analysis: Amplification with reference gene primers provided the estimates of nucleated cell counts. Using immunoSEQ multiplex PCR, the repertoire was profiled, and TCRdb retains in-frame clones only, with some absent. The V and J calls and the clone size are those of that table, but D and trimming were determined from the DNA. The repertoire consists of around 480,000 clones, with approximately 89% occurring once and the leading ten covering around 13%. Seattle enrolled patients during active infection and tracked them longitudinally. V gave up 5 bases and J gave up 6 bases, with 14 bases separating them. This CDR3 is built from 12 residues. CDR1 SQVTM and CDR2 ANQGSEA come from the germline V gene.

Sequences were obtained from peripheral blood. The chain recombines TRBV29-1 with TRBJ2-7; tentative D call: TRBD2 (5 bases). This receptor was obtained from a woman between 50 and 59 years old with COVID-19, enrolled during active disease. CDR3 in DNA: TGCAGCGTTTCGCCGGGAATTGGCGAGCAGTACTTC. Protein sequence: CSVSPGIGEQYF.